This T cell receptor (beta chain) is drawn from a study of beta chain features in type 1 diabetes. Study-level information: Age and gender were similar between patients and healthy donors, as were cell yields. Sorted cells, about 99 million in number, were examined across all samples.

Central memory, naive, regulatory and stem cell-like memory CD4+ cells were sorted by CD45RO/CCR7/CD25/CD127/CD95/CD27. Expressed TCRB transcripts got sequenced, as all isolated RNA was reverse transcribed. TCRdb's copy holds only in-frame clones and misses some; the assay was immunoSEQ multiplex PCR. The sample yields approximately 340,000 clones, approximately 16% seen once. This clone has only a few counts. Its cognate antigen is unknown. Study results and caveats: Unsettled here was the matter of whether HLA type influences TCRB rearrangement.

Germline CDR1 SGHAT, CDR2 FQNNGV. Trimming removed 1 base from V and 1 base from J; junction bases left unmatched: 7. The CDR3 extends over 17 amino acids. This TCR came from a woman between 18 and 29 years old in good health. Sample: naive CD4+ T cells from blood. The chain links TRBV11-2 to TRBJ2-4, with 7 bases matching TRBD2. CDR3 residues: CASSLARPGRAKNIQYF. The CDR3 DNA is TGTGCCAGCAGCTTAGCCCGGCCCGGGAGGGCCAAAAACATTCAGTACTTC.